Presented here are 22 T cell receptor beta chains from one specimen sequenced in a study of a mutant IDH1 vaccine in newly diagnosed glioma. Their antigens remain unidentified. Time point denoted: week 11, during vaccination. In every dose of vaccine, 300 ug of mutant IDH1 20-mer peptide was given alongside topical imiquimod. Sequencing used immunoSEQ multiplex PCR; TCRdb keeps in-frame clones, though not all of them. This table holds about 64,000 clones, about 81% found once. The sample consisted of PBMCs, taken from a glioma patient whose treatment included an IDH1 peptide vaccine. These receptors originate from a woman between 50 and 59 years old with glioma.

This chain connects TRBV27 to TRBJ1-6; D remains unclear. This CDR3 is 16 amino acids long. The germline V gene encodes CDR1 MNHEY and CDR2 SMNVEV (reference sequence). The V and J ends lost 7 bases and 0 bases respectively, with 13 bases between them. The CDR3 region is CASTLGGSSYNSPLHF. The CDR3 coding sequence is TGTGCCAGCACCCTCGGAGGGAGCTCCTATAATTCACCCCTCCACTTT.

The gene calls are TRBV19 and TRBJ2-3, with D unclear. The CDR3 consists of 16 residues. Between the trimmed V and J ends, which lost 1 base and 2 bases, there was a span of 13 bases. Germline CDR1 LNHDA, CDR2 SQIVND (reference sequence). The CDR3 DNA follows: TGTGCCAGTAGTATAGGCCAAGGAACGAACACAGATACGCAGTATTTT. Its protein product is CASSIGQGTNTDTQYF.

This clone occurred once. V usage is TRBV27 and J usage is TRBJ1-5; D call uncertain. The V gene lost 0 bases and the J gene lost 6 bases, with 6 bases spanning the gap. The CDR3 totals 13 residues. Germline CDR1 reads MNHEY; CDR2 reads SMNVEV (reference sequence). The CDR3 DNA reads TGTGCCAGCAGTTTATCGATAAGTCAGCCCCAGCATTTT. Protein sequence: CASSLSISQPQHF.

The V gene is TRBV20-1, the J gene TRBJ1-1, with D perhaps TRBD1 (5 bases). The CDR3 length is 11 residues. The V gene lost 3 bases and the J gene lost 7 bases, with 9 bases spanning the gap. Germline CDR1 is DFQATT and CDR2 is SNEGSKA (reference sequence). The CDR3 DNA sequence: TGCAGTGCTAGTGAGGGGTTTGAAGCTTTCTTT. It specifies CSASEGFEAFF.

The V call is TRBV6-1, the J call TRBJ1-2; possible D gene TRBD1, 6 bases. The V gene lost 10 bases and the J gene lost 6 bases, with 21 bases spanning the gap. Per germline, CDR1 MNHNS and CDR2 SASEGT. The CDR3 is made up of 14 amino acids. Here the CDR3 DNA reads TGTGCCACCACACTCAGGGGTATTAAAGATGGCTACACCTTC. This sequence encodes CATTLRGIKDGYTF.

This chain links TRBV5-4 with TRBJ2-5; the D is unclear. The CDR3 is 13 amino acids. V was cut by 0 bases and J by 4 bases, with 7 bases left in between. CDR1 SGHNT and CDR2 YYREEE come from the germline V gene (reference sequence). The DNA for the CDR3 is TGTGCCAGCAGCTTGGCACCCCCAGAGACCCAGTACTTC. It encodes CASSLAPPETQYF. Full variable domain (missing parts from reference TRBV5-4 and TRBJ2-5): ETGVTQSPTHLIKTRGQQVTLRCSSQSGHNTVSWYQQALGQGPQFIFQYYREEENGRGNFPPRFSGLQFPNYSSELNVNALELDDSALYLCASSLAPPETQYFGPGTRLLVL.

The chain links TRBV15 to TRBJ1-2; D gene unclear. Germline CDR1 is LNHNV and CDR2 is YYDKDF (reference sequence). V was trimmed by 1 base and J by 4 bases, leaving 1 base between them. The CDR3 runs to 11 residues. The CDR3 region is CATSRGYGYTF. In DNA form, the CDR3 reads TGTGCCACCAGCAGAGGCTATGGCTACACCTTC.

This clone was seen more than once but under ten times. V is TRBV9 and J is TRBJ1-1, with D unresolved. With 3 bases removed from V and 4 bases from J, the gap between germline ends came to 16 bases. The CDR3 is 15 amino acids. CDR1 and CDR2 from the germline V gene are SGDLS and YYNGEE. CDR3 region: CASSAHLMDGTEAFF. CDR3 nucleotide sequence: TGTGCCAGCAGCGCGCACCTCATGGACGGCACTGAAGCTTTCTTT.

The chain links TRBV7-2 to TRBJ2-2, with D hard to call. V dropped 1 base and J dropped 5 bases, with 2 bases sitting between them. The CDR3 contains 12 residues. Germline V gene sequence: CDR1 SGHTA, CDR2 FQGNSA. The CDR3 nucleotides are TGTGCCAGCAGCTTAGGAACCGGGGAGCTGTTTTTT. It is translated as CASSLGTGELFF.

Here the CDR3 reads CASNLLRSNTEAFF. The CDR3 coding sequence is TGTGCCAGCAACTTGTTACGGAGCAACACTGAAGCTTTCTTT. This sequence joins TRBV11-2 and TRBJ1-1; unclear D gene. The CDR3 has 14 residues. Germline V gene lookup returns CDR1 SGHAT and CDR2 FQNNGV. Trimming removed 7 bases from V and 2 bases from J, with 14 bases in between.

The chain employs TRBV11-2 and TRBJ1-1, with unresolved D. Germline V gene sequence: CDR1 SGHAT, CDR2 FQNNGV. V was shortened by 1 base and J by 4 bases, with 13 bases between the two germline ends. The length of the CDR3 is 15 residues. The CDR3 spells CASSLAAGRTTEAFF. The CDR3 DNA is TGTGCCAGCAGCTTAGCGGCAGGAAGGACCACTGAAGCTTTCTTT.

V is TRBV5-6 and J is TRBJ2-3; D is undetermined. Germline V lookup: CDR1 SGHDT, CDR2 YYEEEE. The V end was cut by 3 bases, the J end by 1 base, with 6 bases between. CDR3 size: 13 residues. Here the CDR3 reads CASSSQGTDTQYF. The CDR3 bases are TGTGCCAGCAGCTCCCAGGGCACAGATACGCAGTATTTT.

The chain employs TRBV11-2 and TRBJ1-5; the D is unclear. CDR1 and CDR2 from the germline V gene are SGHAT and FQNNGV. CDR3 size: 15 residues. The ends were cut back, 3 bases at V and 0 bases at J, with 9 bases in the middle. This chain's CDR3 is CASSFDGDSNQPQHF. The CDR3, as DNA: TGTGCCAGCAGCTTCGACGGAGATAGCAATCAGCCCCAGCATTTT.

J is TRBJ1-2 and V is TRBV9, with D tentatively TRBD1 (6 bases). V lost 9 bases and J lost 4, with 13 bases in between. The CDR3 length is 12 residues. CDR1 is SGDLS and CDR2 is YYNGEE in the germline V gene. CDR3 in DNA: TGTGCCACATCGGGGGGGCCCTATGGCTACACCTTC. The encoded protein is CATSGGPYGYTF.

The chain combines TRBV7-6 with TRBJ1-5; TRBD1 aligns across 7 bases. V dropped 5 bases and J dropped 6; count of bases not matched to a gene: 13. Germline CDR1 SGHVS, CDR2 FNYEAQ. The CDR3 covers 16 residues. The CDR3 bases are TGTGCCAGCAGCCCAGGACAGGCGGTGCGAGGTCAGCCCCAGCATTTT. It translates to CASSPGQAVRGQPQHF.

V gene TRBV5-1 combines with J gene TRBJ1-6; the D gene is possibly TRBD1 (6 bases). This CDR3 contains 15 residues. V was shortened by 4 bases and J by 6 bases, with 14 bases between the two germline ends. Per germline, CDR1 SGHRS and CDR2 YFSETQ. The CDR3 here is CASSGGAYLNSPLHF. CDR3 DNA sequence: TGCGCCAGCAGCGGGGGGGCGTACCTTAATTCACCCCTCCACTTT. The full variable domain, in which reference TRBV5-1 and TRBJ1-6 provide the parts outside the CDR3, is KAGVTQTPRYLIKTRGQQVTLSCSPISGHRSVSWYQQTPGQGLQFLFEYFSETQRNKGNFPGRFSGRQFSNSRSEMNVSTLELGDSALYLCASSGGAYLNSPLHFGNGTRLTVT.

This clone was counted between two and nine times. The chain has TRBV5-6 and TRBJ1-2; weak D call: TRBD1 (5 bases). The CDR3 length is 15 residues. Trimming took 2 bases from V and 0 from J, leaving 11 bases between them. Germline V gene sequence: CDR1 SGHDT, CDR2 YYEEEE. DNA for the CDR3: TGTGCCAGCAGCTTCCTTGACAGAACTAACTATGGCTACACCTTC. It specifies CASSFLDRTNYGYTF.

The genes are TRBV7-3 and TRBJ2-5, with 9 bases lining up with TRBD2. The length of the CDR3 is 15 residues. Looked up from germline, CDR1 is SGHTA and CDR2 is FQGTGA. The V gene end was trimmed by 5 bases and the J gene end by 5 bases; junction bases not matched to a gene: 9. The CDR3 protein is CASSPLGLASETQYF. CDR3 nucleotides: TGTGCCAGCAGCCCCCTGGGACTAGCCTCGGAGACCCAGTACTTC.

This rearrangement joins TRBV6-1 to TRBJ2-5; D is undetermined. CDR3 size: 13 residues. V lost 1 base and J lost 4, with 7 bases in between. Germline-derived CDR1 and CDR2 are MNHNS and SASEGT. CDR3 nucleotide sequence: TGTGCCAGCAGTGAAGGGCAGATAGAGACCCAGTACTTC. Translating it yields CASSEGQIETQYF.

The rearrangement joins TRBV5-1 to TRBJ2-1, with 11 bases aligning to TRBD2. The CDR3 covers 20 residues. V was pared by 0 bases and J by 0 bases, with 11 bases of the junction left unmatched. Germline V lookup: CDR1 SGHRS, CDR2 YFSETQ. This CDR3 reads CASSLVGLASGGRSYNEQFF. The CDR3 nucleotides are TGCGCCAGCAGCTTGGTCGGGCTGGCTAGCGGGGGGCGCTCCTACAATGAGCAGTTCTTC.

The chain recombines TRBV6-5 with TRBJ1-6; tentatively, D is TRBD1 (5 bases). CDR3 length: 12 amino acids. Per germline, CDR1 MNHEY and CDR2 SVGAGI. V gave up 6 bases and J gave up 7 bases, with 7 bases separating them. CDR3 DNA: TGTGCCAGCAGCTCAGGGAATTCACCCCTCCACTTT. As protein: CASSSGNSPLHF.

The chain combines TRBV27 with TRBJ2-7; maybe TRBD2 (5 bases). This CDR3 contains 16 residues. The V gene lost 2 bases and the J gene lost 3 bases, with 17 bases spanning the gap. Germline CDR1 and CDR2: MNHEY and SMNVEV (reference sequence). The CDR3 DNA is TGTGCCAGCAGTTTAATGCGGAATGAGGGCGGCTACGAGCAGTACTTC. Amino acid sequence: CASSLMRNEGGYEQYF.